The clone carrying this T cell receptor (beta chain) was seen a handful of times. Its matching antigen is unknown. The source of the sample is a study of beta chain features in type 1 diabetes. Study-wide findings and caveats: It was among patients, rather than healthy donors, that naive, central memory and Treg TCRB repertoires appeared more similar. Sequencing used cDNA, and cells with high TCR expression could therefore be over-represented.

What was sequenced were expressed TCRB transcripts, since all of the isolated RNA had been reverse transcribed. Only in-frame clones appear in the TCRdb table, and some are missing; sequencing was by immunoSEQ multiplex PCR. Of hundreds of thousands of clones in the sample, around a sixth were seen once. This CDR3 is built from 13 residues. Germline CDR1 reads MGHRA; CDR2 reads YSYEKL. J was trimmed by 5 bases and V by 3 bases; bases with no gene match: 2. The chain joins TRBV4-1 to TRBJ2-3; TRBD1 aligns across 7 bases. Sequenced material: naive CD4+ T cells from blood. The sequence derives from a man younger than 35 in good health. CDR3 DNA sequence: TGCGCCAGCAGCCAGGGACAGCTAGATACGCAGTATTTT. It translates to CASSQGQLDTQYF.